Listed here are 6 T cell receptor beta chains from one sample, sequenced in a study of cytomegalovirus exposure and HLA in healthy donors. 60 Vbeta and 13 Jbeta primers were used in PCR. Method: immunoSEQ multiplex PCR; TCRdb's copy keeps in-frame clones and lacks some. Of about 130,000 clones listed, about four fifths are singletons. Material: PBMCs. The source of these receptors is a man aged 25 to 45 in good health and CMV-seronegative.

The CDR3 sequence: CASSQRSPGYEQYF. The DNA of the CDR3 is TGCGCCAGCAGCCAACGCTCCCCGGGATACGAGCAGTACTTC. The chain combines TRBV4-1 with TRBJ2-7; the D gene is possibly TRBD2 (5 bases). This CDR3 contains 14 residues. Trimming removed 2 bases from V and 4 bases from J, with 12 bases in between. The germline V gene encodes CDR1 MGHRA and CDR2 YSYEKL.

J is TRBJ2-1 and V is TRBV6-5; D is unclear. The germline V and J ends were trimmed by 8 bases and 2 bases, with 4 bases remaining between them. CDR1 is MNHEY and CDR2 is SVGAGI in the germline V gene. CDR3 length: 11 amino acids. CDR3 sequence reads: CASQAYNEQFF. The CDR3 bases are TGTGCCAGCCAGGCCTACAATGAGCAGTTCTTC.

CDR3 region: CASSLQGAFDGYTF. In DNA form, the CDR3 reads TGTGCCAGCAGTTTACAGGGGGCGTTCGATGGCTACACCTTC. The V gene is TRBV28, the J gene TRBJ1-2, with 8 bases aligning to TRBD1. With V trimmed by 2 bases and J by 6 bases, 5 bases remained unmatched. The germline V gene has CDR1 MDHEN and CDR2 SYDVKM. The CDR3 has 14 residues.

V and J are TRBV15 and TRBJ1-2; D unclear. The ends were cut back, 1 base at V and 7 bases at J, with 10 bases in the middle. CDR1 and CDR2 from the germline V gene are LNHNV and YYDKDF (reference sequence). The CDR3 consists of 13 residues. CDR3 sequence reads: CATSRGIHPGYTF. The CDR3 DNA follows: TGTGCCACCAGCAGAGGTATACATCCTGGCTACACCTTC. Complete variable domain (other parts from reference TRBV15 and TRBJ1-2): DAMVIQNPRYQVTQFGKPVTLSCSQTLNHNVMYWYQQKSSQAPKLLFHYYDKDFNNEADTPDNFQSRRPNTSFCFLDIRSPGLGDTAMYLCATSRGIHPGYTFGSGTRLTVV.

The chain is built from TRBV28 and TRBJ1-3; D is undetermined. CDR3 length: 12 residues. Trimming removed 10 bases at V and 0 bases at J, with 7 bases between. Germline-derived CDR1 and CDR2 are MDHEN and SYDVKM. CDR3 DNA sequence: TGTGCCACCAGCAGCTCTGGAAACACCATATATTTT. Translating it yields CATSSSGNTIYF.

The V gene is TRBV4-1, the J gene TRBJ2-5; 10 bases align to TRBD1. This CDR3 has 16 amino acids. Germline values: CDR1 MGHRA, CDR2 YSYEKL. The V segment lost 2 bases and the J segment 11 bases; nucleotides outside the gene matches: 14. The CDR3 loop reads CASSQTATGGLGEQYF. The CDR3 bases are TGCGCCAGCAGCCAAACCGCGACAGGGGGCTTAGGGGAGCAGTACTTC.